This record looks at one T cell receptor beta chain sequence and its context. Its cognate antigen has yet to be identified. Base quality data are lacking; no much larger clone is found one base away. This entry belongs to a study of shared clonotypes between healthy human individuals (dated by TCRdb to 2020 to 2022). Regarding the study in general: A couple of women and three men aged 18 to 49 years were included in the cohort. Between about 0.9 and 10 billion PBMCs per donor were obtained by leukapheresis. The study deeply sequenced blood TCR repertoires of several healthy adults to estimate repertoire size and the extent of clonotype sharing between individuals. To increase sequencing depth and limit assay-specific biases, different laboratories used diverse techniques to prepare libraries and sequence TCR repertoires. For each donor, CD4 naive and CD4 memory were each run on three plates, CD8 naive on two plates, and CD8 memory on one plate. Beyond this particular receptor, the publication reports: Compared with non-shared clonotypes, clonotypes shared by all four sorted-subset donors had higher generation probabilities. Across a few donors, roughly 5.4% of naive CD4, roughly 3.3% of naive CD8, 2.3% of memory CD4, and about 0.44% of memory CD8 clonotypes were shared. Because the study included only a small number of donors, the genetic and exposure-history diversity represented was limited. Sampling was restricted to blood, and TCR repertoires in tissue are likely to differ from TCR repertoires in blood. Rarefaction of sorted-subset datasets indicated incomplete sequencing despite the large sequencing depth. Based on pairwise subsampling, the degree of clonotype sharing among donors was expected to be affected by sequencing depth. Estimated clonotype richness was generally larger for naive than for memory subsets.

Donors were healthy HIV-negative adults with no recently reported acute infections or vaccinations. All donors were Caucasian adults living in Nashville, Tennessee, USA. Magnetic negative selection was used to enrich CD4+ T cells, after which naive cells were positively selected on CD45RA and the negative fraction became the memory subset. Blood was obtained by leukapheresis, after which PBMCs were separated by Ficoll-Histopaque density gradient centrifugation and cryopreserved in liquid nitrogen vapor phase. Purity and quantity of every magnetically sorted T cell population were checked by analytical flow cytometry. From each sorted fraction, genomic DNA was isolated and quantified by UV absorbance on a Nanodrop 2000c. TCR CDR3 regions were amplified from genomic DNA by multiplex PCR using the deep immunoSEQ assay. Extracted genomic DNA from each cell subset was distributed evenly across all wells of several immunoSEQ 96-well plates, and each plate was treated as a replicate. For sorted subsets, each replicate PCR was loaded with around 220 ng genomic DNA, equivalent to 30,000 to 35,000 T cell genomes. The purified libraries were quantified using a Qubit 3.0 fluorometer, sized with a Bioanalyzer 2100, and then quantified again using the KAPA Library Quantification kit. Every immunoSEQ 96-well plate was sequenced on a separate single-read 150-cycle Illumina NextSeq 550 flow cell. Concerning the study's data processing: Because the immunoSEQ output included only junctional sequences and no quality scores, the filtering could not be the same as the filtering used for full-length reads. Sequences were annotated with PyIR, a Python wrapper for IgBLAST v1.9, and V/J genes and CDR3 were assigned using IMGT germline references. Reads were filtered out if the reads had weak V/J assignments (E-value above 1e-6), no CDR3, stop codons, out-of-frame junctions, or ambiguous translated residues. V3J clonotypes were defined as sequences sharing an identical inferred V gene, J gene, and CDR3 amino acid sequence. Percentage overlap between repertoires was calculated by dividing the number of shared unique clonotypes by the size of the smaller repertoire. Richness of each repertoire was evaluated using RTK rarefaction, the Chao1 estimator, and Recon v2.1 estimates of unobserved clonotypes. Generation probabilities for all TCRbeta clonotypes obtained by the gDNA method from a few donors were computed using OLGA. Here the immuneACCESS table is served through TCRdb, limited to in-frame sequences with V and J called. Missing clones are a known gap in these copies; in checked studies unresolved V genes cover under half, and the rest lacks a known reason. From that table come the V and J calls and clone size; the DNA was used to work out D and trimming. The sample table contains millions of clones; only one count was recorded for around nine tenths of them. The ten largest clones take up around 0.15% of the sample.

The junction shows trimming of 2 bases on V and 5 bases on J, plus 18 bases between the germline ends. The germline V gene (reference sequence) provides CDR1 MNHEY and CDR2 SMNVEV. The CDR3 has 16 amino acids, counting the end cysteine and phenylalanine. Of all the DNA, just the CDR3 is kept, 48 bases in frame from base 1. The source of this sequence is a man aged 18 to 29 in good health. Sequenced sample: naive CD4+ T cells sorted from blood. The cell subset or site label, read with the paper, signifies: CD45RA+ positively selected. The V gene is TRBV27 and the J gene is TRBJ2-5; a weak D assignment points to TRBD2 (5 bases agree). The DNA sequence is given as TGTGCCAGCAGTTTAGGGTCTAGCCTGATCGGGGAGACCCAGTACTTC. It translates to CASSLGSSLIGETQYF.